These T cell receptor beta chains were read from a single sample in a study of T cells in Graves' hyperthyroidism and ophthalmopathy. One entry per CDR3 protein results from TCRdb running MiXCR on the multiplex PCR reads. The table has 750,000 to 900,000 distinct CDR3 sequences, approximately 40% seen once. Sample: blood. These receptors all come from a man in his late teens or twenties with Graves' hyperthyroidism. The CDR3 runs from the conserved cysteine through the conserved F or W. The D gene is left open where the match is weak. Part of the rows lack a size; the others show once, few, many or a class for expanded clones.

TRBD2,TRBJ2-7,TRBV11-2,few,12,TGTGCCAGCAGCTTAGGAGCGGGAGGACCGTACTTC,CASSLGAGGPYF
TRBD1,TRBJ2-7,TRBV11-2,few,18,TGTGCCAGCAGCTTAGGCTTTCTCGGACAGGGTCGATCCTACGAGCAGTACTTC,CASSLGFLGQGRSYEQYF
-,TRBJ1-1,TRBV7-9,-,13,TGTGCCAGCAGCTTAGCAATCGGGACTGAAGCTTTCTTT,CASSLAIGTEAFF
TRBD1,TRBJ1-1,TRBV12-3/TRBV12-4,-,14,TGTGCCAGCACCTTTGGGACAGGGGTCACTGAAGCTTTCTTT,CASTFGTGVTEAFF
-,TRBJ1-1,TRBV12-3/TRBV12-4,many,14,TGTGCCAGCACAGCCTGGACGGGGAACACTGAAGCTTTCTTT,CASTAWTGNTEAFF
TRBD1,TRBJ2-7,TRBV6-5,-,15,TGTGCCAGCAGTTACGACAGGGGCCTTCACTACGAGCAGTACTTC,CASSYDRGLHYEQYF
TRBD1,TRBJ2-7,TRBV19,few,16,TGTGCCAGTAGTATAGATCCGCGGACAGGGTCCTACGAGCAGTACTTC,CASSIDPRTGSYEQYF
-,TRBJ1-2,TRBV27,-,13,TGTGCCAGCAGTTTATTAGGACAGCGAGGCTACACCTTC,CASSLLGQRGYTF
-,TRBJ2-7,TRBV7-2,-,13,TGTGCCAGCAGCTTTTGGCAGGACTACGAGCAGTACTTC,CASSFWQDYEQYF
-,TRBJ2-7,TRBV6-5,-,14,TGTGCCAGCAGTCCCTGGACTACCGCCGACGAGCAGTACTTC,CASSPWTTADEQYF
-,TRBJ1-1,TRBV2,many,14,TGTGCCAGCAGTGAGGGAGGGCTTGGCACTGAAGCTTTCTTT,CASSEGGLGTEAFF
-,TRBJ2-2,TRBV2,many,11,TGTGCCAAGAATAGGGCCGGGGAGCTGTTTTTT,CAKNRAGELFF
-,TRBJ1-6,TRBV7-9,many,15,TGTGCCAGCAGCGTCACCAGCTCCTATAATTCACCCCTCCACTTT,CASSVTSSYNSPLHF
-,TRBJ1-5,TRBV20-1,many,13,TGCAGTGGGGCCTCCCTTAGCAATCAGCCCCAGCATTTT,CSGASLSNQPQHF
-,TRBJ2-2,TRBV29-1,many,14,TGCAGCGTTGCAGTTAGCGAGAACACCGGGGAGCTGTTTTTT,CSVAVSENTGELFF
-,TRBJ2-7,TRBV14,-,12,TGTGCCAGCAGCCAAGATTTCCGGGGGCAGTACTTC,CASSQDFRGQYF
TRBD2,TRBJ2-7,TRBV10-2,-,11,TGCGCCAGCAGTGAGGCTAGCGGGGAGTACTTC,CASSEASGEYF
TRBD1,TRBJ2-7,TRBV20-1,-,12,TGCAGTGTCGGGACAGGTCTTTACGAGCAGTACTTC,CSVGTGLYEQYF
TRBD1,TRBJ1-6,TRBV27,-,14,TGTGCCAGCAGAAGAGACAGGGAGAGTTCACCCCTCCACTTT,CASRRDRESSPLHF
-,TRBJ1-6,TRBV7-2,-,14,TGTGCCAGCAGCTCAGCAAATTTCAATTCACCCCTCCACTTT,CASSSANFNSPLHF
-,TRBJ2-5,TRBV25-1,-,15,TGTGCCAGCAGCGTCGTAGGGGGGATGCAAGAGACCCAGTACTTC,CASSVVGGMQETQYF
-,TRBJ1-1,TRBV29-1,many,12,TGCAGCGTTTTGGGGGGAAACACTGAAGCTTTCTTT,CSVLGGNTEAFF
-,TRBJ2-7,TRBV6-5,-,13,TGTGCCAGCAGCTCGGGGGCCGGGCGGGGGCAGTACTTC,CASSSGAGRGQYF
TRBD1,TRBJ1-5,TRBV10-3,-,15,TGTGCCATCAGAGGACAGGCACAAGGCAATCAGCCCCAGCATTTT,CAIRGQAQGNQPQHF
TRBD2,TRBJ2-7,TRBV5-1,few,16,TGCGCCAGCAGCGAGGAACTAGCGTCCTACGTATACGAGCAGTACTTC,CASSEELASYVYEQYF
-,TRBJ2-7,TRBV19,few,13,TGTGCCAGTAGCCCTGCTTTCTCCTACGAGCAGTACTTC,CASSPAFSYEQYF
TRBD2,TRBJ2-7,TRBV7-6,many,15,TGTGCCAGCAGCCAGGAGAGCGGGAGGGGGTACGAGCAGTACTTC,CASSQESGRGYEQYF
-,TRBJ1-6,TRBV6-6,-,16,TGTGCCAGCAGTTCCGAAAGCCCCGTTAATAATTCACCCCTCCACTTT,CASSSESPVNNSPLHF
-,TRBJ2-6,TRBV2,many,17,TGTGCCAGCAGTCAGGTAGCTGGGTCGTACGGGGCCAACGTCCTGACTTTC,CASSQVAGSYGANVLTF
-,TRBJ2-5,TRBV4-1,-,15,TGCGCCAGCAGCCCCTCAGGGACCGAACGGGAGACCCAGTACTTC,CASSPSGTERETQYF
-,TRBJ1-6,TRBV25-1,-,15,TGTGCCAGCAGCCAGGCCGGGGACCGAGGACGAACCCTCCACTTT,CASSQAGDRGRTLHF
TRBD2,TRBJ2-2,TRBV2,-,13,TGTGCGCAGCGGGGGACACGCACCGGGGAGCTGTTTTTT,CAQRGTRTGELFF
-,TRBJ2-7,TRBV7-9,-,14,TGTGCCAGCAGCTCTCCGGGGCGAGGGAACGAGCAGTACTTC,CASSSPGRGNEQYF
-,TRBJ2-2,TRBV9,-,12,TGTGCCAGCACAAGTGGGGCCGGGGAGCTGTTTTTT,CASTSGAGELFF
TRBD1,TRBJ2-5,TRBV20-1,once,13,TGCAGTGCGGTATCGACAGGGAGTCAGCCCCAGTACTTC,CSAVSTGSQPQYF
-,TRBJ1-1,TRBV5-1,-,17,TGCGCCAGCAGCCCATGGCCTCGAGGGGGAATGAACACTGAAGCTTTCTTT,CASSPWPRGGMNTEAFF
-,TRBJ1-2,TRBV7-6,many,16,TGTGCCAGCAGTCTTACCAAAGGACGGACTAACTATGGCTACACCTTC,CASSLTKGRTNYGYTF
-,TRBJ1-1,TRBV20-1,once,14,TGCAGTGCTAGAGCCGGGGGGCGAACCCATGAAGCTTTCTTT,CSARAGGRTHEAFF
TRBD1,TRBJ1-5,TRBV7-3,few,14,TGTGCCAGCCGTCGACAGGGGGATAATCAGCCCCAGCATTTT,CASRRQGDNQPQHF
TRBD1,TRBJ1-5,TRBV5-6,-,15,TGTGCCAGCAGCAGCCAGGGGGGGGGAACTCAGCCCCAGCATTTT,CASSSQGGGTQPQHF